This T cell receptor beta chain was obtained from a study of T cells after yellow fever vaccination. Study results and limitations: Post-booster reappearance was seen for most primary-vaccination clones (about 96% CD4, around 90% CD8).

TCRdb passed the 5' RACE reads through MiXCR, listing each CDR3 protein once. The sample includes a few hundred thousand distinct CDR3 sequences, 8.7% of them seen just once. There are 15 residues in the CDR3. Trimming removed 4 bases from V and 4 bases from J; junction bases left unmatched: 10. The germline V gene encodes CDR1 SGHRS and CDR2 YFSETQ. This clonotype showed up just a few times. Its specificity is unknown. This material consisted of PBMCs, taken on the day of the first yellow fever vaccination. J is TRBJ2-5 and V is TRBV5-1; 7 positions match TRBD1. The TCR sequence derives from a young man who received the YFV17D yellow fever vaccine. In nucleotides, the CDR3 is TGCGCCAGCAGCCTTGGGACAGCGACAGGAGAGACCCAGTACTTC. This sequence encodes CASSLGTATGETQYF. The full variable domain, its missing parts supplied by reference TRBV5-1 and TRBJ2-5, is KAGVTQTPRYLIKTRGQQVTLSCSPISGHRSVSWYQQTPGQGLQFLFEYFSETQRNKGNFPGRFSGRQFSNSRSEMNVSTLELGDSALYLCASSLGTATGETQYFGPGTRLLVL.